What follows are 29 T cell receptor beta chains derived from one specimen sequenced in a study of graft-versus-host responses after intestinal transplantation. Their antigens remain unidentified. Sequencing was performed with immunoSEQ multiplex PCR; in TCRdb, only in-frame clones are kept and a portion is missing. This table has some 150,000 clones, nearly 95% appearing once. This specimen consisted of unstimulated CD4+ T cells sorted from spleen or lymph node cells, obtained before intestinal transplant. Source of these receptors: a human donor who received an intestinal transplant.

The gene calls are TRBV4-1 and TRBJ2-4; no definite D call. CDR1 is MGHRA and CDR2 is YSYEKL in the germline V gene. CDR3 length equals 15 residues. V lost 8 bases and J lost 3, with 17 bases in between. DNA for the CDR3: TGCGCCAGCTCTCGACTGGGTCTGGGCAAAAACATTCAGTACTTC. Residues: CASSRLGLGKNIQYF.

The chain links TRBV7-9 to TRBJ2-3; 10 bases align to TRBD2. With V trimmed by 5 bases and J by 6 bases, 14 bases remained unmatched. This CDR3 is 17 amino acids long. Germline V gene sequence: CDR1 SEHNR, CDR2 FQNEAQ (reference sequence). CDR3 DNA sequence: TGTGCCAGCAGCCGGTCTTTCTTAGCGGGAGGAGCCGATACGCAGTATTTT. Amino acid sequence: CASSRSFLAGGADTQYF.

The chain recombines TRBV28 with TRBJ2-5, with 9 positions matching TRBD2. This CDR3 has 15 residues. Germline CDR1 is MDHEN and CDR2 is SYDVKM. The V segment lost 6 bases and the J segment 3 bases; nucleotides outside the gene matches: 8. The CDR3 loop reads CASSPVAGVKETQYF. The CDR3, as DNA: TGTGCCAGCAGCCCAGTAGCGGGAGTAAAAGAGACCCAGTACTTC.

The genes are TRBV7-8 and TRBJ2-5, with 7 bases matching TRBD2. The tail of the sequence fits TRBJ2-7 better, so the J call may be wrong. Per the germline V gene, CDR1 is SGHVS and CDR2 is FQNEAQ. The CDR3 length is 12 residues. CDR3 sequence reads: CASSLTSDEQYF. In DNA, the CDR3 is TGTGCCAGCAGCTTAACTAGCGACGAGCAGTACTTC.

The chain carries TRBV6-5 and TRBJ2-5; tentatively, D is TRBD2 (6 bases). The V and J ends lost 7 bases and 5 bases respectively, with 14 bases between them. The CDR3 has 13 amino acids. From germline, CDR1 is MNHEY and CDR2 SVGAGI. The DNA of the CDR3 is TGTGCCAGCATGCGGGGCTTTGGGGAGACCCAGTACTTC. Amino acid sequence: CASMRGFGETQYF.

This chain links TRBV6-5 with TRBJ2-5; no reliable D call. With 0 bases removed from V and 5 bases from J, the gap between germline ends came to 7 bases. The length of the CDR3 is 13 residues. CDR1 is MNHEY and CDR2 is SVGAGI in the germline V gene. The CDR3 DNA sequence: TGTGCCAGCAGTTACTCGACTGTGGAGACCCAGTACTTC. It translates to CASSYSTVETQYF.

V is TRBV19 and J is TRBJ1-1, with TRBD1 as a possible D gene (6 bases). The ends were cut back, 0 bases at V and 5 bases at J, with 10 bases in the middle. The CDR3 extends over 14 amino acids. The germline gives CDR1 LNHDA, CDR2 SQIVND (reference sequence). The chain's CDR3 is CASSIDRGWTEAFF. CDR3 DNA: TGTGCCAGTAGTATAGATAGGGGGTGGACTGAAGCTTTCTTT.

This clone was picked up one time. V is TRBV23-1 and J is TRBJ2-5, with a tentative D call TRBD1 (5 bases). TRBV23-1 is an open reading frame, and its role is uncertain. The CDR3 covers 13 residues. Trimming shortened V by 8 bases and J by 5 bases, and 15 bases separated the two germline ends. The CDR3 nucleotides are TGCGCCAGCCTCGGCTCAGGGTGGGAGACCCAGTACTTC. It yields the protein CASLGSGWETQYF.

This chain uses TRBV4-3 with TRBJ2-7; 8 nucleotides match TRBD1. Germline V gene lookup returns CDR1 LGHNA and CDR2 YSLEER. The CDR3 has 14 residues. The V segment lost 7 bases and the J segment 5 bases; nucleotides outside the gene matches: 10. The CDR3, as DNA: TGCGCCAGCAAACGGGACAGGTCGTCGCACGAGCAGTACTTC. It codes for CASKRDRSSHEQYF.

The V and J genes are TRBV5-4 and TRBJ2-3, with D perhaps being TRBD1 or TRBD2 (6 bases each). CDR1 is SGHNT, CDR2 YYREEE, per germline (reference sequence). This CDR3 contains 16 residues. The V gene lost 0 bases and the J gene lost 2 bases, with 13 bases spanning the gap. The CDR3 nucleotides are TGTGCCAGCAGCTTGGTGGGGGGCTACCACACAGATACGCAGTATTTT. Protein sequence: CASSLVGGYHTDTQYF. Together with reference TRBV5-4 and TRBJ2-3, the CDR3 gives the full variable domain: ETGVTQSPTHLIKTRGQQVTLRCSSQSGHNTVSWYQQALGQGPQFIFQYYREEENGRGNFPPRFSGLQFPNYSSELNVNALELDDSALYLCASSLVGGYHTDTQYFGPGTRLTVL.

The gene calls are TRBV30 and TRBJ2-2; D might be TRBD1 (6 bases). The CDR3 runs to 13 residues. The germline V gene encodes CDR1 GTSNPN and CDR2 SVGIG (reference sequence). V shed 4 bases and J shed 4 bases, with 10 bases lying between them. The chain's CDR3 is CAWIGQSTGELFF. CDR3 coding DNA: TGTGCCTGGATAGGACAGTCCACCGGGGAGCTGTTTTTT.

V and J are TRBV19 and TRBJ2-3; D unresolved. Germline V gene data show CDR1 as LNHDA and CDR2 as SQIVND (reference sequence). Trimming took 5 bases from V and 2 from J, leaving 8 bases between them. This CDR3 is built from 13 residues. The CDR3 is CASSLGVTDTQYF. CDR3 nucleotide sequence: TGTGCCAGTAGTTTGGGCGTCACAGATACGCAGTATTTT.

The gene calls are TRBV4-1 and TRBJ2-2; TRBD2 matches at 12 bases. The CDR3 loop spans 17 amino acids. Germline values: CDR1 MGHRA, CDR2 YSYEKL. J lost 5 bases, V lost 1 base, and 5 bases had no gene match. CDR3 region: CASSQGLAGVQTGELFF. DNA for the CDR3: TGCGCCAGCAGCCAAGGACTAGCGGGAGTCCAGACCGGGGAGCTGTTTTTT.

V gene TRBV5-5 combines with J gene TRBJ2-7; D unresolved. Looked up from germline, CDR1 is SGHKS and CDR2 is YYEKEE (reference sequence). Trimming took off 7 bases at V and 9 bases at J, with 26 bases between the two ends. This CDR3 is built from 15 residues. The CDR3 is CASLVSAESGLGQYF. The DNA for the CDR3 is TGTGCCAGCCTTGTGTCAGCCGAGAGTGGGCTAGGGCAGTACTTC.

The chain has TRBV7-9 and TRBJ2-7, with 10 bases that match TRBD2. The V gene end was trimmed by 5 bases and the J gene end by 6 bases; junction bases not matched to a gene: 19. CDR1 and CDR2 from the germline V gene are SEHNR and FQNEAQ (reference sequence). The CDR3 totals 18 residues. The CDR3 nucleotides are TGTGCCAGCAGCCCCCCCCGTCCGGCTAGCGGGAGTTTGGGCGAGCAGTACTTC. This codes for CASSPPRPASGSLGEQYF. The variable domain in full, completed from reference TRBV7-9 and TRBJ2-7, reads DTGVSQNPRHKITKRGQNVTFRCDPISEHNRLYWYRQTLGQGPEFLTYFQNEAQLEKSRLLSDRFSAERPKGSFSTLEIQRTEQGDSAMYLCASSPPRPASGSLGEQYFGPGTRLTVT.

The CDR3 nucleotides are TGTGCCACCGGTAAAGAGACCCAGTACTTC. It translates to CATGKETQYF. V gene TRBV6-1 combines with J gene TRBJ2-5; D not certain. Trimming left V 10 bases short and J 3 bases short, with 6 bases between. The germline CDR1 and CDR2 sequences are MNHNS and SASEGT. The CDR3 is made up of 10 amino acids.

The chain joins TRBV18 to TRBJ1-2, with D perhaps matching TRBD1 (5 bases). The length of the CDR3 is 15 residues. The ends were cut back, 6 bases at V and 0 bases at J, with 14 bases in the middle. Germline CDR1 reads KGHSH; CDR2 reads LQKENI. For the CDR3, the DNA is TGTGCCAGCTCTCTTGCTGACAGAACTAACTATGGCTACACCTTC. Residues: CASSLADRTNYGYTF.

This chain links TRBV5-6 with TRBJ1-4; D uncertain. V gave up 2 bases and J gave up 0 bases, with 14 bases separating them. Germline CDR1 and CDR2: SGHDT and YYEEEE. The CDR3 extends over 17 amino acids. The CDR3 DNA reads TGTGCCAGCAGCTTTGGCTTTTCGGGGACAACTAATGAAAAACTGTTTTTT. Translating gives CASSFGFSGTTNEKLFF.

CDR3 sequence reads: CASSFREGNDEQYF. CDR3 nucleotides: TGCGCCAGCAGCTTCCGTGAGGGTAACGACGAGCAGTACTTC. V gene TRBV5-1 combines with J gene TRBJ2-5, with D perhaps matching TRBD2 (5 bases). The J call may be faulty, since TRBJ2-7 better matches the DNA end. Germline V gene data show CDR1 as SGHRS and CDR2 as YFSETQ. The CDR3 is made up of 14 amino acids.

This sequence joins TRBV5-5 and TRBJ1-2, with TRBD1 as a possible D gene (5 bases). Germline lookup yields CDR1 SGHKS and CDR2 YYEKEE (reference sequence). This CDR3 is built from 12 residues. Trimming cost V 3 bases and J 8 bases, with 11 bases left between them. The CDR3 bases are TGTGCCAGCAGCTGGGGGGTAGGCGGCTACACCTTC. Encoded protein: CASSWGVGGYTF.

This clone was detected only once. CDR3 coding DNA: TGCGCCAGCAGCTTGGTCACAGATACGCAGTATTTT. It translates to CASSLVTDTQYF. The chain carries TRBV5-1 and TRBJ2-3; D uncertain. The CDR3 runs 12 residues. Trimming took 0 bases from V and 2 from J, leaving 1 base between them. Germline V lookup: CDR1 SGHRS, CDR2 YFSETQ.

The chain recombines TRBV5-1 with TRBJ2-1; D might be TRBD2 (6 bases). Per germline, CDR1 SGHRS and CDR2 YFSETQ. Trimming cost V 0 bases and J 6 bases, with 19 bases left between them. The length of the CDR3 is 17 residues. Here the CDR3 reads CASSLARWGGTPNEQFF. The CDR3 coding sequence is TGCGCCAGCAGCTTGGCCAGGTGGGGCGGGACGCCCAATGAGCAGTTCTTC.

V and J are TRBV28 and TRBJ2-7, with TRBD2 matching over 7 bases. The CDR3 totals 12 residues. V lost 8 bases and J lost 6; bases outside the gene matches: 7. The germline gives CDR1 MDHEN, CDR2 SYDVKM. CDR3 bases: TGTGCCAGCGGCGGACTAGGCTCCGAGCAGTACTTC. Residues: CASGGLGSEQYF.

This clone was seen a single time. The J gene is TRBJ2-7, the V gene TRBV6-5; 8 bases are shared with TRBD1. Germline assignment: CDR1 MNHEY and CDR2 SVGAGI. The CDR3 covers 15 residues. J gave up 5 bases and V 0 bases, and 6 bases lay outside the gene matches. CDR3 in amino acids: CASSYSNRGRNEQYF. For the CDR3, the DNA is TGTGCCAGCAGTTACTCGAACAGGGGGAGAAACGAGCAGTACTTC.

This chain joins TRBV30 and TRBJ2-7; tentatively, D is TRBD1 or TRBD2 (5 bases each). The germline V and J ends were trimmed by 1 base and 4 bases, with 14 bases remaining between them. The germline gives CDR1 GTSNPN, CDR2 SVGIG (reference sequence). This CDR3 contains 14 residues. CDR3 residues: CAWSEGRDLYEQYF. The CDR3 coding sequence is TGTGCCTGGAGTGAGGGCAGGGACCTATACGAGCAGTACTTC.

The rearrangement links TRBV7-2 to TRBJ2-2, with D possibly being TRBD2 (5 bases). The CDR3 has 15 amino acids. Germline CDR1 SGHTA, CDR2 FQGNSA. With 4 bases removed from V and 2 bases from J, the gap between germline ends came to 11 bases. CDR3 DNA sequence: TGTGCCAGCAGCTACGGACTCTATAACACCGGGGAGCTGTTTTTT. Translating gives CASSYGLYNTGELFF.

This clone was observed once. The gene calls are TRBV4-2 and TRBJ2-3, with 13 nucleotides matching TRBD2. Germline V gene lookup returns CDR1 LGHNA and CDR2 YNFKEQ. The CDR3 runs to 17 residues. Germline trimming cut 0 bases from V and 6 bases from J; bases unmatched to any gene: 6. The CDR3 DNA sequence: TGTGCCAGCAGCCAAGAAACTAGCGGGAGGGCCGTGGATACGCAGTATTTT. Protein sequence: CASSQETSGRAVDTQYF.

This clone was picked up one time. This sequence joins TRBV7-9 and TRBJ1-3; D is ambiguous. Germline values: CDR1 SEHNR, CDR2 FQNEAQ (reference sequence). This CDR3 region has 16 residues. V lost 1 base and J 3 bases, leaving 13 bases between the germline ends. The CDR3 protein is CASSLGGPNYGNTIYF. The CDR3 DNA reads TGTGCCAGCAGCTTAGGCGGCCCTAATTATGGAAACACCATATATTTT.

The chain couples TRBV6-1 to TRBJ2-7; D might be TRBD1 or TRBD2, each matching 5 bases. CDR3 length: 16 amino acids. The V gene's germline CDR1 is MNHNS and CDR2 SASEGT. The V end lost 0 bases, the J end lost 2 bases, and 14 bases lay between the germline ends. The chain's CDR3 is CASSEAGVGAAYEQYF. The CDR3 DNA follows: TGTGCCAGCAGTGAAGCGGGAGTCGGGGCGGCCTACGAGCAGTACTTC.